This T cell receptor beta chain was recovered during a study of blood T cell repertoires in COVID-19. Donors were grouped by their self-reported clinical history. TCRdb's copy holds only in-frame clones and misses some; the assay was immunoSEQ multiplex PCR. The sample gives roughly 250,000 clones, roughly 87% of which show up once; nearly 6.5% is in the top ten. Trimming removed 7 bases from V and 8 bases from J, with 13 bases in between. The CDR3 extends over 12 amino acids. From germline, CDR1 is LNHDA and CDR2 SQIVND (reference sequence). The source is a woman under 40 with acute COVID-19. This rearrangement joins TRBV19 to TRBJ2-3; TRBD2 is a possible D gene (7 bases). Source material: PBMCs or T cells enriched from blood (not recorded which). The chain's CDR3 is CASTEGGVTQYF. The CDR3 DNA follows: TGTGCCAGTACCGAGGGGGGGGTTACGCAGTATTTT.